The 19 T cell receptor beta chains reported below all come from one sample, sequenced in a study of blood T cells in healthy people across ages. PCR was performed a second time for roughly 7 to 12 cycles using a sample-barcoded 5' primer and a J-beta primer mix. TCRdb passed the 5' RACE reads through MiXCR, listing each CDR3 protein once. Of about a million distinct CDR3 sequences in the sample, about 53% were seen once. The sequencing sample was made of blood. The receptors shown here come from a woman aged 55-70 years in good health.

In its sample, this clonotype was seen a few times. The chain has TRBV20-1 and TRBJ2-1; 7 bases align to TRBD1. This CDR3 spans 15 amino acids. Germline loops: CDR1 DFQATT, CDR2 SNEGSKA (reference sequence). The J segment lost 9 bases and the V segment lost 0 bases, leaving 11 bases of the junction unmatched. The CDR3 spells CSARDYNRGWSEQFF. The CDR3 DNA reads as TGCAGTGCTAGAGATTACAACAGGGGATGGAGTGAGCAGTTCTTC.

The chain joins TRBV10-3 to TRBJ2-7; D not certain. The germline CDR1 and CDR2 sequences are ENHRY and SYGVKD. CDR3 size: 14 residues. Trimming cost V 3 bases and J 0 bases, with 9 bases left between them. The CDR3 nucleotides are TGTGCCATCAGTGAACAAAGGAGCTCCTACGAGCAGTACTTC. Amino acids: CAISEQRSSYEQYF.

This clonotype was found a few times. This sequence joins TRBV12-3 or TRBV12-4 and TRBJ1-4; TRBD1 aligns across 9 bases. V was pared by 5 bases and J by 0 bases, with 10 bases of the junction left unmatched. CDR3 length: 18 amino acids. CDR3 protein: CASSPGTGPIATNEKLFF. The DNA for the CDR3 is TGTGCCAGCAGTCCTGGGACAGGGCCCATTGCAACTAATGAAAAACTGTTTTTT.

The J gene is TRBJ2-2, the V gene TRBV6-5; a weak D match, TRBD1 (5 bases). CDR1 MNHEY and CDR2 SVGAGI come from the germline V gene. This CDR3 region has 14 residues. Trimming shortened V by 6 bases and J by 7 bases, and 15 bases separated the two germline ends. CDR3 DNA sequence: TGTGCCAGCAGGTTACAGGACGGTTTCGGGGAGCTGTTTTTT. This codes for CASRLQDGFGELFF.

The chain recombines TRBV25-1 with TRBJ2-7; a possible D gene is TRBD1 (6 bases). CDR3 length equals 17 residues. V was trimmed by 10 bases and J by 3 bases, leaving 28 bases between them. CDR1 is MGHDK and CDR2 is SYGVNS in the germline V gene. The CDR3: CATAKPQEPGQRYEQYF. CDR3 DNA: TGTGCCACCGCCAAACCCCAAGAACCGGGACAACGCTACGAGCAGTACTTC.

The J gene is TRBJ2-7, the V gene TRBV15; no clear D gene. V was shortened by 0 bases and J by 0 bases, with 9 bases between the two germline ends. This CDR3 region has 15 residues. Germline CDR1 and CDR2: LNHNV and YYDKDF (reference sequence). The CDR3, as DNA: TGTGCCACCAGCAGAGACGCCACCAGCTCCTACGAGCAGTACTTC. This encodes CATSRDATSSYEQYF.

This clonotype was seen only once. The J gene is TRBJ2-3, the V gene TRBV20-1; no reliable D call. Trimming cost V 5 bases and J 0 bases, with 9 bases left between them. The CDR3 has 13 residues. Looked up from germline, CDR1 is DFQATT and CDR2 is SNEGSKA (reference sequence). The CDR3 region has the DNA TGCAGTGCTTGCCCAGGAAGCACAGATACGCAGTATTTT. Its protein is CSACPGSTDTQYF.

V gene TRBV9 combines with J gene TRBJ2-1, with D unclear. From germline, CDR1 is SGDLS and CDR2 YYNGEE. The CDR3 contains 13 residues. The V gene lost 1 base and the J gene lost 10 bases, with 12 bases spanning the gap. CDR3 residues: CASSVSPTTEQFF. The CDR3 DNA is TGTGCCAGCAGCGTATCCCCTACCACGGAGCAGTTCTTC.

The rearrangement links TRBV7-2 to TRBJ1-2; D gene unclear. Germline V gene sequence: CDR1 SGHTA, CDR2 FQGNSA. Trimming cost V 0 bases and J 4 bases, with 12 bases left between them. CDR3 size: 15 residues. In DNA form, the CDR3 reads TGTGCCAGCAGCTTAGCGCGACTGCTCTCCTATGGCTACACCTTC. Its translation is CASSLARLLSYGYTF.

The CDR3 loop is CASSYATRNQPQHF. In nucleotides, the CDR3 is TGTGCCAGCAGTTACGCAACCCGCAATCAGCCCCAGCATTTT. The chain is built from TRBV6-2 or TRBV6-3 and TRBJ1-5; unclear D gene. V was pared by 2 bases and J by 2 bases, with 7 bases between. CDR1 is MNHEY, CDR2 SVGEGT, per germline. The CDR3 covers 14 residues.

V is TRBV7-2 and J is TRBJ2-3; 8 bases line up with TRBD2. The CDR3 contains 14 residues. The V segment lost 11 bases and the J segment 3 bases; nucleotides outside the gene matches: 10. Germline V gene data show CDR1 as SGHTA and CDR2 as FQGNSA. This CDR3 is CAGRRAGVTDTQYF. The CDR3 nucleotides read TGTGCCGGCCGGAGAGCGGGGGTGACAGATACGCAGTATTTT.

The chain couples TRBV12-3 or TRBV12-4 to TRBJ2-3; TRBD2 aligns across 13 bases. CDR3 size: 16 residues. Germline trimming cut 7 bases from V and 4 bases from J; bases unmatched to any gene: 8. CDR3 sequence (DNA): TGTGCCAGCACCACGGGACTAGCGGGAAAGGCAGATACGCAGTATTTT. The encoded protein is CASTTGLAGKADTQYF.

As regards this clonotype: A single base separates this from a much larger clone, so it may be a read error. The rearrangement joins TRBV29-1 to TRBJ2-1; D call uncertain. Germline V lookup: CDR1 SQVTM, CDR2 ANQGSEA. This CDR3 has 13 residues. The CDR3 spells CSIGDGPYNGQFF. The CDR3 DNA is TGCAGCATTGGTGACGGCCCGTACAATGGGCAGTTCTTC.

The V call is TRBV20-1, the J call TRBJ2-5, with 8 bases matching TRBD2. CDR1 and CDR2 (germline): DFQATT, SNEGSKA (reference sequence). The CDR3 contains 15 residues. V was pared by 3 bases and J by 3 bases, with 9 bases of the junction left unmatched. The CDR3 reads CSASGSGRWEETQYF. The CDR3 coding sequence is TGCAGTGCTAGTGGAAGCGGGAGATGGGAAGAGACCCAGTACTTC.

This chain's CDR3 is CASSPVGGINQPQHF. CDR3 sequence (DNA): TGTGCCAGCAGCCCAGTAGGGGGTATCAATCAGCCCCAGCATTTT. The gene calls are TRBV7-9 and TRBJ1-5, with D possibly matching TRBD1 (6 bases). Trimming cost V 5 bases and J 3 bases, with 14 bases left between them. The CDR3 covers 15 residues. The germline V gene encodes CDR1 SEHNR and CDR2 FQNEAQ (reference sequence).

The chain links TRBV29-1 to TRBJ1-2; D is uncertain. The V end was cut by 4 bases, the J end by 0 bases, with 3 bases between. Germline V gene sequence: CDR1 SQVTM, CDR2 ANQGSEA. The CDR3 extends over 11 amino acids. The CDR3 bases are TGCAGCGTTGTTGCTAACTATGGCTACACCTTC. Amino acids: CSVVANYGYTF.

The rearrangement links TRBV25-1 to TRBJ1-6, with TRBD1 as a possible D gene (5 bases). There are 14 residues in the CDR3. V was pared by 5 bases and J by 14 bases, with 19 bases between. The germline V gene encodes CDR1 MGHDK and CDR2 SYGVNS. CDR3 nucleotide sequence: TGTGCCAGCAGTCACCAGGGTCGATGGTCGGCCCTCCACTTT. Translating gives CASSHQGRWSALHF.

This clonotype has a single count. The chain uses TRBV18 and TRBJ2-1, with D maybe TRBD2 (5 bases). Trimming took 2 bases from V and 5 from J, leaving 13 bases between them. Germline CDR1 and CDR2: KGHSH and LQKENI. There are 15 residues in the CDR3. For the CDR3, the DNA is TGTGCCAGCTCACCAATCCTAGCCCGAAACAATGAGCAGTTCTTC. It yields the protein CASSPILARNNEQFF.

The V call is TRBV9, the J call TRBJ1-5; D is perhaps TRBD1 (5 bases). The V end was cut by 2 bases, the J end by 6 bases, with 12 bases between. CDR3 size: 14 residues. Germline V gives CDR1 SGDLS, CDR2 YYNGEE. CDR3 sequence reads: CASSVDSQGQPQHF. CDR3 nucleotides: TGTGCCAGCAGCGTTGACAGCCAAGGTCAGCCCCAGCATTTT.